The clone carrying this T cell receptor (beta chain) has only a few counts. Via MiXCR, TCRdb re-called the RACE reads, giving one row per CDR3 protein. The sample has some 340,000 distinct CDR3 sequences; under 9% are singletons. The sample is drawn from a study of human T cells and chemical hapten exposure. Trimming took 7 bases from V and 4 from J; bases not matched to a gene: 16. The CDR3 is made up of 18 amino acids. Time point meaning: patch test 1, 2 weeks after DPC sensitization. As for treatment: therapeutic diphenylcyclopropenone sensitization with weekly scalp DPC. Donors, patients with alopecia ranging from 18 to 70 years old and judged suitable for DPC, provided samples.

V and J are TRBV12-3 or TRBV12-4 and TRBJ1-2; 12 bases are a match to TRBD1. This receptor was taken from a woman aged 18-29 years with alopecia areata. Some clones in this sample may be carry-over from other donors' samples. The source was whole blood, collected in connection with sensitization to the hapten diphenylcyclopropenone (DPC). The CDR3 DNA is TGTGCCAGCACCAAGGAGGGACAGGGGGCGCAGAGAAGCTATGGCTACACCTTC. Its protein is CASTKEGQGAQRSYGYTF.